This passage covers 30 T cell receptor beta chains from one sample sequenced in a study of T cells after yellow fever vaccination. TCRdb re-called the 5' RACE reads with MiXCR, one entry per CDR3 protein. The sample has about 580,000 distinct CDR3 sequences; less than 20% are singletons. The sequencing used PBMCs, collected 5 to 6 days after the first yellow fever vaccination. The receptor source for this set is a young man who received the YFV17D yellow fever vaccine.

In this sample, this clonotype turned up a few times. The CDR3 loop reads CASSDHWQGATNEKLFF. The CDR3 DNA follows: TGTGCCAGCAGTGACCATTGGCAGGGCGCAACTAATGAAAAACTGTTTTTT. The chain couples TRBV25-1 to TRBJ1-4; perhaps TRBD1 as D (5 bases). The CDR3 sequence is 17 residues long. Between the trimmed V and J ends, which lost 3 bases and 0 bases, there was a span of 14 bases. Germline CDR1 MGHDK, CDR2 SYGVNS.

The CDR3 nucleotides read TGTGCCAGCGGCCTGGGACTAGCGGGGGCAAATGAGCAGTTCTTC. Protein sequence: CASGLGLAGANEQFF. The chain links TRBV7-2 to TRBJ2-1; 14 nucleotides match TRBD2. The CDR3 loop spans 15 amino acids. V gave up 8 bases and J gave up 7 bases; unmatched junction bases: 7. Germline CDR1 reads SGHTA; CDR2 reads FQGNSA. Filled out from reference TRBV7-2 and TRBJ2-1, the complete variable domain reads GAGVSQSPSNKVTEKGKDVELRCDPISGHTALYWYRQSLGQGLEFLIYFQGNSAPDKSGLPSDRFSAERTGGSVSTLTIQRTQQEDSAVYLCASGLGLAGANEQFFGPGTRLTVL.

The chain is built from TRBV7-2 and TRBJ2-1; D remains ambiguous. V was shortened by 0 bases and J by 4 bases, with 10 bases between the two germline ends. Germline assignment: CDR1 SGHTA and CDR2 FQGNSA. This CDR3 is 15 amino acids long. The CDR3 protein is CASSLALLLYNEQFF. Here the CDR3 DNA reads TGTGCCAGCAGCTTAGCTTTACTGCTGTACAATGAGCAGTTCTTC.

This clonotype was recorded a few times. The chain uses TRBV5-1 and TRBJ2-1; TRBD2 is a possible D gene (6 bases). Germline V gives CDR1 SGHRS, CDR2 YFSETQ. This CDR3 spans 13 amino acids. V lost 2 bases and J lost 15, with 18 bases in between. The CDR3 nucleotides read TGCGCCAGCAGCTTTTCGGGAGTTCAGAAAGTGTTCTTC. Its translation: CASSFSGVQKVFF.

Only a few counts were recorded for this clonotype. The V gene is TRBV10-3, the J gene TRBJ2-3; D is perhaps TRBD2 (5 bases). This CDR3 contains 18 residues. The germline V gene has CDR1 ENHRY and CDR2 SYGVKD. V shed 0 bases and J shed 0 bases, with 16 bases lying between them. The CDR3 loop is CAISESKGLSSSTDTQYF. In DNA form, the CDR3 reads TGTGCCATCAGTGAGTCGAAAGGACTTTCTTCTAGCACAGATACGCAGTATTTT.

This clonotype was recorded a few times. CDR3 amino acids: CASSHGDRVNFMNTEAFF. The CDR3 DNA reads as TGCGCCAGCAGCCACGGCGACAGGGTGAATTTCATGAACACTGAAGCTTTCTTT. The J gene is TRBJ1-1, the V gene TRBV4-1, with 7 positions matching TRBD1. V gave up 3 bases and J gave up 0 bases; unmatched junction bases: 13. The CDR3 has 18 residues. Germline assignment: CDR1 MGHRA and CDR2 YSYEKL.

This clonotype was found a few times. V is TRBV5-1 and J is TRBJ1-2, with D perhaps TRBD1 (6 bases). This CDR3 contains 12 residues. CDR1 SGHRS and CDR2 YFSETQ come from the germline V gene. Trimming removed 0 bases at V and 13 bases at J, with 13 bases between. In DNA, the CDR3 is TGCGCCAGCAGCTTGGACAGGGAAGGATCCACCTTC. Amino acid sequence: CASSLDREGSTF.

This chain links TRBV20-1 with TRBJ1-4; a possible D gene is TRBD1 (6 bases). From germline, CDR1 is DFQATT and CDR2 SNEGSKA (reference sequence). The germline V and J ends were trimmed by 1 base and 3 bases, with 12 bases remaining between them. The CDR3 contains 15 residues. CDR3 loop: CSARGFGGPNEKLFF. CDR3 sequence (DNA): TGCAGTGCTAGAGGGTTCGGGGGGCCTAATGAAAAACTGTTTTTT.

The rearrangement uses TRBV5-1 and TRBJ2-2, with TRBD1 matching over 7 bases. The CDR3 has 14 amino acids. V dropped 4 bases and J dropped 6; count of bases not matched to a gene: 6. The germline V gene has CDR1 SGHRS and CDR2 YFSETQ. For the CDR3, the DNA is TGCGCCAGCAGCACAGGGGCCGGGCCCGGGGAGCTGTTTTTT. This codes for CASSTGAGPGELFF.

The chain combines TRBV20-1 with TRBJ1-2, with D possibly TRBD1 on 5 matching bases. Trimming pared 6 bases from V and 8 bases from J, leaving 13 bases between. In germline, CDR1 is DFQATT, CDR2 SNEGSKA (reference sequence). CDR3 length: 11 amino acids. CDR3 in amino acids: CSATGGFGYTF. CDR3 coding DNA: TGCAGTGCCACTGGGGGTTTCGGCTACACCTTC.

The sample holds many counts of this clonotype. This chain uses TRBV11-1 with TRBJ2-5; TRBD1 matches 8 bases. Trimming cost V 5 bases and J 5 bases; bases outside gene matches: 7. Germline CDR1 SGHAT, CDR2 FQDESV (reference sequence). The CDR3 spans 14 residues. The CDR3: CASSPGGAEETQYF. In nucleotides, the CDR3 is TGTGCCAGCAGCCCAGGGGGCGCGGAGGAGACCCAGTACTTC.

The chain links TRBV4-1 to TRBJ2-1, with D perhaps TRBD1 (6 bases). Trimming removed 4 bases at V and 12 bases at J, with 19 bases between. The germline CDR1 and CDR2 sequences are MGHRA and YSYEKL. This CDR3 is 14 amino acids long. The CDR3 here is CASSRRQVGLGQFF. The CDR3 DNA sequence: TGCGCCAGCAGCCGTAGACAGGTTGGTCTGGGGCAGTTCTTC.

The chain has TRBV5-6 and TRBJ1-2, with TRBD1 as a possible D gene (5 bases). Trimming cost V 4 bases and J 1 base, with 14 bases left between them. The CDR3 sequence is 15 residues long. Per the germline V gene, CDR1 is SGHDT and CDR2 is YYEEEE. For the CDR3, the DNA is TGTGCCAGCAGCCCGGCGGGACGGAATAACTATGGCTACACCTTC. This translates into CASSPAGRNNYGYTF.

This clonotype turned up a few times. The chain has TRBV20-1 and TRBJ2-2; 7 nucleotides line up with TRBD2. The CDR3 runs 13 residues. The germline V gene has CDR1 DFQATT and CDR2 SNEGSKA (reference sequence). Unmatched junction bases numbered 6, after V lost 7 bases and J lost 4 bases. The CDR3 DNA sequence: TGCAGTGTTTGGACGGGGGGCACCGGGGAGCTGTTTTTT. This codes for CSVWTGGTGELFF.

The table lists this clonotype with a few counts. For the CDR3, the DNA is TGCGCCAGCAGCTTGGGGGTCAGGGGGGCAGATACGCAGTATTTT. Translating gives CASSLGVRGADTQYF. The J gene is TRBJ2-3, the V gene TRBV5-1; possibly TRBD1 for D (7 bases). This CDR3 has 15 amino acids. V was clipped by 0 bases and J by 4 bases, with 12 bases between them. Germline V gene lookup returns CDR1 SGHRS and CDR2 YFSETQ. The full variable domain, rest sourced from reference TRBV5-1 and TRBJ2-3, is KAGVTQTPRYLIKTRGQQVTLSCSPISGHRSVSWYQQTPGQGLQFLFEYFSETQRNKGNFPGRFSGRQFSNSRSEMNVSTLELGDSALYLCASSLGVRGADTQYFGPGTRLTVL.

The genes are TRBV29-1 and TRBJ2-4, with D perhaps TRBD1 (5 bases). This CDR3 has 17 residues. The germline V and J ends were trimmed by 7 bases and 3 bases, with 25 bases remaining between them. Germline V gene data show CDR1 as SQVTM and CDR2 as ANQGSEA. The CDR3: CSAQTLDKLVGKNIQYF. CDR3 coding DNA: TGCAGCGCCCAAACCTTGGACAAATTGGTGGGCAAAAACATTCAGTACTTC.

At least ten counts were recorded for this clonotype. CDR3 bases: TGCGCCAGCAGCCTCCCAGGGGCGTACACCGGGGAGCTGTTTTTT. It specifies CASSLPGAYTGELFF. The chain links TRBV5-1 to TRBJ2-2, with D possibly TRBD1 on 6 matching bases. The length of the CDR3 is 15 residues. The V end lost 4 bases, the J end lost 3 bases, and 13 bases lay between the germline ends. Per germline, CDR1 SGHRS and CDR2 YFSETQ.

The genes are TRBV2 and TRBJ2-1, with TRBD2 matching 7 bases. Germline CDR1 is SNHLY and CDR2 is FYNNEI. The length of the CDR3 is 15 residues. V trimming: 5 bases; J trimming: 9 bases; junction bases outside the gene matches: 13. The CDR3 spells CASSYLRGLQAEQFF. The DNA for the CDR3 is TGTGCCAGCAGTTACCTGAGGGGACTACAGGCTGAGCAGTTCTTC.

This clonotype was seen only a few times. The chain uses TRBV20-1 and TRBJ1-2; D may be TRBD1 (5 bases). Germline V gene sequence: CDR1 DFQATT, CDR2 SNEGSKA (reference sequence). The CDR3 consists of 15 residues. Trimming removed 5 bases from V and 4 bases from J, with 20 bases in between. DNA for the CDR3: TGCAGTGCTTTCGATCCGGACGGGGGAGGCTATGGCTACACCTTC. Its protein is CSAFDPDGGGYGYTF.

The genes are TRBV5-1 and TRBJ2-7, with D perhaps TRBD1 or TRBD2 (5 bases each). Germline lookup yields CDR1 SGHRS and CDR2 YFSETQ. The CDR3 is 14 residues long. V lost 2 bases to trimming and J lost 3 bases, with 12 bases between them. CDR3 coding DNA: TGCGCCAGCAGCTTTGGCAGGGAGTACTACGAGCAGTACTTC. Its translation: CASSFGREYYEQYF.

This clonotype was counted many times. The CDR3 nucleotides are TGCGCCAGCAGCCTCTACGGGGGGAACACTGAAGCTTTCTTT. Encoded protein: CASSLYGGNTEAFF. The rearrangement links TRBV4-1 to TRBJ1-1, with a weak D call TRBD1 (5 bases). The CDR3 sequence is 14 residues long. Germline V gene sequence: CDR1 MGHRA, CDR2 YSYEKL. Trimming cost V 4 bases and J 1 base, with 10 bases left between them.

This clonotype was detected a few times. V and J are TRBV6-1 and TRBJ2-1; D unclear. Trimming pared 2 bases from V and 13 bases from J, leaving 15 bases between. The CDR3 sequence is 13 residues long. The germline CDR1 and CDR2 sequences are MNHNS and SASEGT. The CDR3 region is CASSENDRSTQFF. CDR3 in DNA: TGTGCCAGCAGTGAAAACGATAGGTCCACCCAGTTCTTC.

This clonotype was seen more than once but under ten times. The CDR3 sequence: CASRGHTNQPQHF. The CDR3 region has the DNA TGTGCCAGCAGGGGACACACCAATCAGCCCCAGCATTTT. The gene calls are TRBV6-1 and TRBJ1-5, with D tentatively TRBD1 (6 bases). Germline CDR1 reads MNHNS; CDR2 reads SASEGT. The CDR3 is 13 amino acids. V was shortened by 6 bases and J by 3 bases, with 9 bases between the two germline ends.

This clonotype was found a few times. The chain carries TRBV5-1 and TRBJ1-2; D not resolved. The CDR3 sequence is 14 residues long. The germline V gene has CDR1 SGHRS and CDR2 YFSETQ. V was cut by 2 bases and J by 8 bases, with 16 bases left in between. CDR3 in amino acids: CASSLGQAADGYTF. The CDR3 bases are TGCGCCAGCAGCTTAGGGCAGGCGGCTGACGGCTACACCTTC.

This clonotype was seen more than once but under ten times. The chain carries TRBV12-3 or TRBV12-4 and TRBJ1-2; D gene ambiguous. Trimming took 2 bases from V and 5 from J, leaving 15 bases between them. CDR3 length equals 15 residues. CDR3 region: CASSLQGGGVYGYTF. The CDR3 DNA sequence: TGTGCCAGCAGTTTACAAGGAGGCGGTGTGTATGGCTACACCTTC.

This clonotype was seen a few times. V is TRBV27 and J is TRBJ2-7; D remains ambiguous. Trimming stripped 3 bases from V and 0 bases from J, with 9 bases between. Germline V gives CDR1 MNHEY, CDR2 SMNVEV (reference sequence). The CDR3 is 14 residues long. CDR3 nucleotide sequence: TGTGCCAGCAGTTTGTCGCAGAACTCCTACGAGCAGTACTTC. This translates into CASSLSQNSYEQYF.

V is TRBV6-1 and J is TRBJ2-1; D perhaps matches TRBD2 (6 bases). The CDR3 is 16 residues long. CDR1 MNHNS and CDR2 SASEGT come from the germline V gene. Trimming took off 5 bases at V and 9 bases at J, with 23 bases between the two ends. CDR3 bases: TGTGCCAGCAGTAAACCCTTTAGGAGGGCCGCCCCTGAGCAGTTCTTC. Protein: CASSKPFRRAAPEQFF.

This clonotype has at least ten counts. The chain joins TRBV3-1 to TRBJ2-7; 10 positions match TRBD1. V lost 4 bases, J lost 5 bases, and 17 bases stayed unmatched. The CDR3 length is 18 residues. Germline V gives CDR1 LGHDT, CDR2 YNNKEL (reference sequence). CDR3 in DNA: TGTGCCAGCAGCCCCTATGTCTATGGGACAGGGGTTGATAACGAGCAGTACTTC. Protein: CASSPYVYGTGVDNEQYF.

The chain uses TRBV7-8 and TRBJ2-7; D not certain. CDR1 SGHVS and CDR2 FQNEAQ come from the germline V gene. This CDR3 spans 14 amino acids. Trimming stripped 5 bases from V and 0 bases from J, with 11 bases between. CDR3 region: CASSLLRSSYEQYF. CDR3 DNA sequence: TGTGCCAGCAGCCTACTCAGGTCCTCCTACGAGCAGTACTTC.

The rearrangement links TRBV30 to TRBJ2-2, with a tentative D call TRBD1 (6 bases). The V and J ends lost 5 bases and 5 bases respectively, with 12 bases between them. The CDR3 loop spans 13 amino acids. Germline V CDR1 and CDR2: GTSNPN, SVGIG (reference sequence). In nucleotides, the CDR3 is TGTGCCTGGCAGGGGAGTGGAACCGGGGAGCTGTTTTTT. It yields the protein CAWQGSGTGELFF.